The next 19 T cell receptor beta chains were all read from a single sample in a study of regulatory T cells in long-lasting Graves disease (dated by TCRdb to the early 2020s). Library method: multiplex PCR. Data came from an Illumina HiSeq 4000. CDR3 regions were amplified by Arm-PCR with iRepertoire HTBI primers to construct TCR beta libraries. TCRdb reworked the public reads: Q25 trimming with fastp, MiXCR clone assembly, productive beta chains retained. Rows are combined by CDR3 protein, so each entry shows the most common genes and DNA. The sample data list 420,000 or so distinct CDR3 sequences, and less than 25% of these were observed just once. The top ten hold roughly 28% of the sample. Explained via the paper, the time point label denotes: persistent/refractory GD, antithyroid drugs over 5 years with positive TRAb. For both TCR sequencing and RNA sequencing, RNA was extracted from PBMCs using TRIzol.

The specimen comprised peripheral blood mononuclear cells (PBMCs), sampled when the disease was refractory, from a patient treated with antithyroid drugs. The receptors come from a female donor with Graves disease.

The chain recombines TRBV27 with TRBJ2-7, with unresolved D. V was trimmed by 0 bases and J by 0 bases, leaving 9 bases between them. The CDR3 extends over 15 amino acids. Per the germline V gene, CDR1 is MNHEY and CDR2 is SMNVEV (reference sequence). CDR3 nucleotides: TGTGCCAGCAGTTTATCCCCCTTTTCCTCCTACGAGCAGTACTTC. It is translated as CASSLSPFSSYEQYF.

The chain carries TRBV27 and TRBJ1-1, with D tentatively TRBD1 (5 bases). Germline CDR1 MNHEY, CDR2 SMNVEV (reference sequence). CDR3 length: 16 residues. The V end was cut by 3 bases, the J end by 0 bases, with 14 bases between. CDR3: CASSLFIGAMNTEAFF. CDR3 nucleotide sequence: TGTGCCAGCAGTTTGTTTATAGGGGCCATGAACACTGAAGCTTTCTTT.

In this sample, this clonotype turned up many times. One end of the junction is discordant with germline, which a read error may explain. The CDR3 coding sequence is TGTGCCAGCAGTTTTGGTAGCGGGGACTTGAACTTC. Its translation: CASSFGSGDLNF. This sequence joins TRBV12-3 or TRBV12-4 and TRBJ2-5, with 8 nucleotides matching TRBD2. The CDR3 runs 12 residues.

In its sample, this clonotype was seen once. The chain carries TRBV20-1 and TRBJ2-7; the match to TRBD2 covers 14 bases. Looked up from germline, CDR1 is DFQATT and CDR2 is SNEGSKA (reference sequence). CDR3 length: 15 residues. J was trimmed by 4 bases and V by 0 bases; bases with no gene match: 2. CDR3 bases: TGCAGTGCTAGAGAACGGACTAGCGGGAGGTACGAGCAGTACTTC. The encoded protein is CSARERTSGRYEQYF.

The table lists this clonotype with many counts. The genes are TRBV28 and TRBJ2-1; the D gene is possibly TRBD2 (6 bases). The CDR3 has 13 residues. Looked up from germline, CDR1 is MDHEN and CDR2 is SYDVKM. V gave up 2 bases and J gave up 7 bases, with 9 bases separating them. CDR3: CASSLKGRNEQFF. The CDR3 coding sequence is TGTGCCAGCAGTTTAAAGGGGAGGAATGAGCAGTTCTTC.

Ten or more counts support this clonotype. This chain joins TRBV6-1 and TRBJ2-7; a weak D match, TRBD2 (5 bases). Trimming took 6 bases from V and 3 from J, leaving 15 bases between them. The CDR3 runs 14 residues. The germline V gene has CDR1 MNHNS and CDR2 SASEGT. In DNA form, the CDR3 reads TGTGCCAGCAGGGCTGATACTAGTGTCTACGAGCAGTACTTC. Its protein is CASRADTSVYEQYF.

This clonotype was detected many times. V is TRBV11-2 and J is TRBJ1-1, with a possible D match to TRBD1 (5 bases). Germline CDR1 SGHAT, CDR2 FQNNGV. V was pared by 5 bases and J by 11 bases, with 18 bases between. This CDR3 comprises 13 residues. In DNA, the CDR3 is TGTGCCAGCAGCCGACCCGGGGGATTGGAGGCTTTCTTT. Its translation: CASSRPGGLEAFF.

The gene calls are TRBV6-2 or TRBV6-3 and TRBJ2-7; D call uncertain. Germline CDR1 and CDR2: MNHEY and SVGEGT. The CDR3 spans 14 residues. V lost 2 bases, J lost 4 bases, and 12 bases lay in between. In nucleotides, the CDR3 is TGTGCCAGCAGTTACATCACCTTTTCTTACGAGCAGTACTTC. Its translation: CASSYITFSYEQYF.

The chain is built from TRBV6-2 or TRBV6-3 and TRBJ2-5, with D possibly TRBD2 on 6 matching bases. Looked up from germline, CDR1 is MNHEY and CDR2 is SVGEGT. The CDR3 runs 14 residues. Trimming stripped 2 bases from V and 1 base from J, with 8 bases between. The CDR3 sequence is CASSYRDFQETQYF. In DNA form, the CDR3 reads TGTGCCAGCAGTTACCGGGACTTCCAAGAGACCCAGTACTTC.

The CDR3 DNA is TGTGCCAGCAGCTTAGATCCAGCGGGGTCCTACGAGCAGTACTTC. It translates to CASSLDPAGSYEQYF. The chain couples TRBV7-6 to TRBJ2-7; the match to TRBD2 covers 7 bases. The CDR3 consists of 15 residues. V was pared by 1 base and J by 1 base, with 4 bases of the junction left unmatched. Germline CDR1 is SGHVS and CDR2 is FNYEAQ.

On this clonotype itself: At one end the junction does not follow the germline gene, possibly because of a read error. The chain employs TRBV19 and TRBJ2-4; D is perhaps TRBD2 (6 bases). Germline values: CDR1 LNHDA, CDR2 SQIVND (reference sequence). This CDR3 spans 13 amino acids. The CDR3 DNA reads TGTGCCAGTAGTATCGGAGGGGTCAATGAGCGGTTCTTC. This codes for CASSIGGVNERFF.

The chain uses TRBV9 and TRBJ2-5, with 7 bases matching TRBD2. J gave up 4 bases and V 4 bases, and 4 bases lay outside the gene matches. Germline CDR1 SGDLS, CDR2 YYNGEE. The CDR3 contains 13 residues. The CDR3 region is CASSNLAGETQYF. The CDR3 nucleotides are TGTGCCAGCAGCAACTTAGCGGGAGAGACCCAGTACTTC.

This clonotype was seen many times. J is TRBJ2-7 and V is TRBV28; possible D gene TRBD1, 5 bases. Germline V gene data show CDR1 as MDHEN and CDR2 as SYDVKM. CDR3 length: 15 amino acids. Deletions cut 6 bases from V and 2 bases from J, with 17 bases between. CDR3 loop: CASSPGLGAAYEQYF. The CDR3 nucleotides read TGTGCCAGCAGCCCCGGGTTAGGGGCGGCCTACGAGCAGTACTTC.

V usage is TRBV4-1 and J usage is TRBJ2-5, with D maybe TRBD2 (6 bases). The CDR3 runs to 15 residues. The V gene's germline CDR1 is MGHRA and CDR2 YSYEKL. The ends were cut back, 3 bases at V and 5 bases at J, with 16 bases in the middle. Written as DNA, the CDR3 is TGCGCCAGCAGCCAGGACTGGAGGGCCCAGGAGACCCAGTACTTC. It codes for CASSQDWRAQETQYF.

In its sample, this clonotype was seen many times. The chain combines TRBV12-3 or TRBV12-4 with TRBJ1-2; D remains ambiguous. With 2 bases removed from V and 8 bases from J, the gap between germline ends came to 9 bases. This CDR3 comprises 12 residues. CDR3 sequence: CASSLNSGGYTF. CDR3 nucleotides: TGTGCCAGCAGTTTAAATTCGGGCGGCTACACCTTC.

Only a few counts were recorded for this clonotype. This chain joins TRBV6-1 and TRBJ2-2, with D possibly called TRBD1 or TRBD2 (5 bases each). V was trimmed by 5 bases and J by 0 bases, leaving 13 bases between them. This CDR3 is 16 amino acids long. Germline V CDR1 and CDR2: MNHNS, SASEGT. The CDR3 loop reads CASSSRDGANTGELFF. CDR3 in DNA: TGTGCCAGCAGTAGCCGGGACGGAGCGAACACCGGGGAGCTGTTTTTT.

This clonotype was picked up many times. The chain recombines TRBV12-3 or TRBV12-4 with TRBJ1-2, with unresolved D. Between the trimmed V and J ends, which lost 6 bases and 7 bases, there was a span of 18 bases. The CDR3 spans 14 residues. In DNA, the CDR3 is TGTGCCAGCAGCTTCCCCACTAATTCCCTTGGCTACACCTTC. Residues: CASSFPTNSLGYTF.

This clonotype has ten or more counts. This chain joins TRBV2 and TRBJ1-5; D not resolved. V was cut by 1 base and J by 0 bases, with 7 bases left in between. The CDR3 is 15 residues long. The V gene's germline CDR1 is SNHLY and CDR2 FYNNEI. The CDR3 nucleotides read TGTGCCAGCAGTGAAGAGGTGTTTAGCAATCAGCCCCAGCATTTT. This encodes CASSEEVFSNQPQHF.

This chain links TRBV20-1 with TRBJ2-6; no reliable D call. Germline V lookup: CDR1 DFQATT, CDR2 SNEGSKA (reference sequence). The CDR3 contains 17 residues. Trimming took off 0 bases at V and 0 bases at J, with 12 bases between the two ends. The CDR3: CSARDFGQPSGANVLTF. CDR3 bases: TGCAGTGCTAGAGATTTCGGCCAGCCCTCTGGGGCCAACGTCCTGACTTTC.